This T cell receptor (beta chain) was sequenced in a study of blood T cell repertoires in COVID-19. About the research overall: PBMCs, B-cell-depleted T cells, or T cells were the source of the cDNA or gDNA that made up the material.

Patients of the Seattle cohort, enrolled during active infection, were followed longitudinally. Only in-frame clones appear in the TCRdb table, and some are missing; sequencing was by immunoSEQ multiplex PCR. This table has approximately 200,000 clones, about 81% appearing once. Trimming removed 8 bases from V and 1 base from J, with 11 bases in between. The length of the CDR3 is 13 residues. Germline-derived CDR1 and CDR2 are MNHEY and SVGAGI. This sequence was found in a woman older than 75 with COVID-19, enrolled during active disease. Sequenced: peripheral blood. The chain recombines TRBV6-5 with TRBJ2-5; D gene unclear. The CDR3 region is CASAVDFQETQYF. CDR3 DNA sequence: TGTGCCAGCGCGGTTGATTTCCAAGAGACCCAGTACTTC.